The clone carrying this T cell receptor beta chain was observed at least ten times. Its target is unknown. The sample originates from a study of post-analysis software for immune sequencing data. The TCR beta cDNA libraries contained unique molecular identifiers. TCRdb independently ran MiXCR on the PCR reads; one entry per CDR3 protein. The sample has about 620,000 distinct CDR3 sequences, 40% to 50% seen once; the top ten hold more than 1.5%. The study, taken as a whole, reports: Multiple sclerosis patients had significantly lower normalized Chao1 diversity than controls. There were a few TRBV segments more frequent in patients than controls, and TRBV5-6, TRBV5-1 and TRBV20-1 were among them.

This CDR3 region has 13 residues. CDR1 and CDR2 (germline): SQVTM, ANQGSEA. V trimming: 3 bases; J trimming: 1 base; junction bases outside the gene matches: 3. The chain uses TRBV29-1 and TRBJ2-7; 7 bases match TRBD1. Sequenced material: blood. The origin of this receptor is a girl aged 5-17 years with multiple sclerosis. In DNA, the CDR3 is TGCAGCGTTGAGACGGACAGGTCCTACGAGCAGTACTTC. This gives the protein CSVETDRSYEQYF.